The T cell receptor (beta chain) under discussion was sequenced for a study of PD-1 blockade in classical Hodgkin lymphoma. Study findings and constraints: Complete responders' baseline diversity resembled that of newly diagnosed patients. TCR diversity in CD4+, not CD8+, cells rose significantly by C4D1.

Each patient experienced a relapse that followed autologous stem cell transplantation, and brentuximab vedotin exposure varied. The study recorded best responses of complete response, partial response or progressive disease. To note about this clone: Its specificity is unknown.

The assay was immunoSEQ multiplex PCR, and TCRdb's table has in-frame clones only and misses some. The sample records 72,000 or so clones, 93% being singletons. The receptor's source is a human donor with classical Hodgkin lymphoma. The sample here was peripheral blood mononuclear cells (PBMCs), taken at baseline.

CDR3 in amino acids: CASSQLQYEQYF. The CDR3 DNA reads as TGTGCCAGCAGCCAACTCCAATACGAGCAGTACTTC. This chain uses TRBV7-9 with TRBJ2-7; D gene ambiguous. V lost 5 bases, J lost 4 bases, and 9 bases lay in between. The CDR3 contains 12 residues. In germline, CDR1 is SEHNR, CDR2 FQNEAQ (reference sequence).